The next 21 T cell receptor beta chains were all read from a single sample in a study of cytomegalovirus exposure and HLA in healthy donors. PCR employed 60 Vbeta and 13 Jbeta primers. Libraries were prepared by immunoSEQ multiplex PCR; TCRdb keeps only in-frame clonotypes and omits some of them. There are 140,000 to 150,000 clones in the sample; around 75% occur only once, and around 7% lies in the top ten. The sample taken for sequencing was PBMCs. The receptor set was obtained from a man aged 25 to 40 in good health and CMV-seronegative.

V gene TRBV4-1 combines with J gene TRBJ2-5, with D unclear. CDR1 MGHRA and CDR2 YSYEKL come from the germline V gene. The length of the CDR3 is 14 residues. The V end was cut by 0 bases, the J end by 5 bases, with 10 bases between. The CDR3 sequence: CASSQDLQLETQYF. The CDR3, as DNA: TGCGCCAGCAGCCAAGATCTACAGTTGGAGACCCAGTACTTC.

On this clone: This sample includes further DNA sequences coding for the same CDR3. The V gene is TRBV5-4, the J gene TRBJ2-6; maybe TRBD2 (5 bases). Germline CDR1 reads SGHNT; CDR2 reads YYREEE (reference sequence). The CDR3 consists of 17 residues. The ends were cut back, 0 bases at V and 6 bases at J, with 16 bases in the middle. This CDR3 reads CASSLARGTLVANVLTF. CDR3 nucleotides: TGTGCCAGCAGCTTGGCACGGGGTACTCTCGTGGCCAACGTCCTGACTTTC. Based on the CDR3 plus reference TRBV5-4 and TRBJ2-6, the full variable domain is ETGVTQSPTHLIKTRGQQVTLRCSSQSGHNTVSWYQQALGQGPQFIFQYYREEENGRGNFPPRFSGLQFPNYSSELNVNALELDDSALYLCASSLARGTLVANVLTFGAGSRLTVL.

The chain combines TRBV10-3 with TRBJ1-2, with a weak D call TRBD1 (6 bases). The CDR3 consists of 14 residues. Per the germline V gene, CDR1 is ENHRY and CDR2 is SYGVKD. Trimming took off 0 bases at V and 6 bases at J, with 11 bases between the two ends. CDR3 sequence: CAISESLGADGYTF. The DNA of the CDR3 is TGTGCCATCAGTGAGTCTCTGGGGGCTGATGGCTACACCTTC.

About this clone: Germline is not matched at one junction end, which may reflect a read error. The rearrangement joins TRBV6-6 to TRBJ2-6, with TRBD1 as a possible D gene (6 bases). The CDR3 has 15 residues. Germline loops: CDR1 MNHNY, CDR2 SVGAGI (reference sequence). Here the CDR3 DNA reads TGTGCCAGCAGCAGGGGAATTTCTGGGGCCAACGGCCTGACTTTC. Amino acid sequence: CASSRGISGANGLTF.

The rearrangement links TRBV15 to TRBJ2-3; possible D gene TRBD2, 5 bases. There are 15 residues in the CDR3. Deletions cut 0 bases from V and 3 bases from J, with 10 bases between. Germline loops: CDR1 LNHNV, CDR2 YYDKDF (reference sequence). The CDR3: CATSRDPIATDTQYF. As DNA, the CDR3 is TGTGCCACCAGCAGAGACCCTATAGCGACAGATACGCAGTATTTT.

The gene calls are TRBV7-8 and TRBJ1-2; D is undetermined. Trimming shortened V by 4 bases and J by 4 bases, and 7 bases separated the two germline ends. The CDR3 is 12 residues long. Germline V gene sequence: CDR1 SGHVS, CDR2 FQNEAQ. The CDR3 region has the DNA TGTGCCAGCAGCTACCGGGGCTATGGCTACACCTTC. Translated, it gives CASSYRGYGYTF.

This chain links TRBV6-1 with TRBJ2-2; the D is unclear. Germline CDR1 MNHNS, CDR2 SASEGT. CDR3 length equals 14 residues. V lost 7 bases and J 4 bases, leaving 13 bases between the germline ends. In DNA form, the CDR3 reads TGTGCCAGCATTTTCCTAATTGGCACCGGGGAGCTGTTTTTT. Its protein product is CASIFLIGTGELFF.

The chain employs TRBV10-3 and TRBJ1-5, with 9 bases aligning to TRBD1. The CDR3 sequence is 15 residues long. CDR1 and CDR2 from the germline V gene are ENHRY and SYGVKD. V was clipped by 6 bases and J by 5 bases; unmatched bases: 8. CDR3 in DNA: TGTGCCATCAGCCAGGGACAGGGAACGGATCAGCCCCAGCATTTT. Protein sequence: CAISQGQGTDQPQHF.

The CDR3 protein is CASNSGQGATGELFF. CDR3 DNA sequence: TGTGCCAGCAACTCGGGACAGGGGGCAACCGGGGAGCTGTTTTTT. V and J are TRBV9 and TRBJ2-2; TRBD1 matches at 12 bases. V lost 6 bases to trimming and J lost 5 bases; unmatched junction nucleotides: 5. CDR3 length equals 15 residues. Looked up from germline, CDR1 is SGDLS and CDR2 is YYNGEE.

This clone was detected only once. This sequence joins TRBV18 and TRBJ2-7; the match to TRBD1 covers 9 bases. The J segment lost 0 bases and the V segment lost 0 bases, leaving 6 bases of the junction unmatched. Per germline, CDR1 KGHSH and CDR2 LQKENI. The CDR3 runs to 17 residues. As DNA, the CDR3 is TGTGCCAGCTCACCACCGGAAAGGGACAGGGTCTCCTACGAGCAGTACTTC. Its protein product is CASSPPERDRVSYEQYF.

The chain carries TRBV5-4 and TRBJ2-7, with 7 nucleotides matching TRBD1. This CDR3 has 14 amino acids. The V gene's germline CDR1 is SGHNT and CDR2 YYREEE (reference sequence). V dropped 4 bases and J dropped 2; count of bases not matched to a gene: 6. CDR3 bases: TGTGCCAGCAGCAACCGGCAGGGGGCCTACGAGCAGTACTTC. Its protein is CASSNRQGAYEQYF.

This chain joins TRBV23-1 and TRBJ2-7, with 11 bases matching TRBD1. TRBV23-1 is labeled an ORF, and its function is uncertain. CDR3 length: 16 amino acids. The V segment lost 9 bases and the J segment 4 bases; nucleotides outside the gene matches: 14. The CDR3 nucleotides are TGCGCCAGACGTGTGGCCGAGGACAGGGGGCTATACGAGCAGTACTTC. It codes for CARRVAEDRGLYEQYF.

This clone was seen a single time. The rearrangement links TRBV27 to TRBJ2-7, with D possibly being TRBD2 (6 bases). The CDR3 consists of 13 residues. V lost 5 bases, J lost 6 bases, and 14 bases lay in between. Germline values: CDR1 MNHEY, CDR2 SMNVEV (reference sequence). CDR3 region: CASSPRKGGEQYF. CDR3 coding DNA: TGTGCCAGCAGTCCCAGGAAGGGAGGCGAGCAGTACTTC.

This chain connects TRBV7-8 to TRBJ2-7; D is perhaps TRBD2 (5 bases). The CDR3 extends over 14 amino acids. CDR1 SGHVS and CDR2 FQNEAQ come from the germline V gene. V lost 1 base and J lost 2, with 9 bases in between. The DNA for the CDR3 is TGTGCCAGCAGCTTAGTGGTCGGGACCTACGAGCAGTACTTC. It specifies CASSLVVGTYEQYF. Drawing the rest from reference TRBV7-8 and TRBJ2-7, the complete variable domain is GAGVSQSPRYKVAKRGQDVALRCDPISGHVSLFWYQQALGQGPEFLTYFQNEAQLDKSGLPSDRFFAERPEGSVSTLKIQRTQQEDSAVYLCASSLVVGTYEQYFGPGTRLTVT.

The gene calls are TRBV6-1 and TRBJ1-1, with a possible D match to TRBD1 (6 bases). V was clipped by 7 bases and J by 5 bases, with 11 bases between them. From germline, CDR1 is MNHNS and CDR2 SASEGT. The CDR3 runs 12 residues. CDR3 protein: CASKLRGTEAFF. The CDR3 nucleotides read TGTGCCAGCAAGCTCAGGGGAACTGAAGCTTTCTTT.

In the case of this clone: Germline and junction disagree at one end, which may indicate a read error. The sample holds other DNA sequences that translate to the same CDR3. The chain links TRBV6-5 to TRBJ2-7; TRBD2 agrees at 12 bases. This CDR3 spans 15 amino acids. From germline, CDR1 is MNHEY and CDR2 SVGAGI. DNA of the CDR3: TGTGCTAGCAGTTACTCGACTAGCGGGAGAGGTGAGCAGTACTTC. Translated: CASSYSTSGRGEQYF.

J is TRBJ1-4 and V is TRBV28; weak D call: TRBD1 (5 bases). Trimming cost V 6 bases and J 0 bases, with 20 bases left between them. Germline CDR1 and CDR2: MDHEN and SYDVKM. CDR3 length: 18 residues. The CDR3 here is CASSLRQFDLATNEKLFF. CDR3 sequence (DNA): TGTGCCAGCAGCTTAAGACAGTTCGACCTTGCAACTAATGAAAAACTGTTTTTT.

In nucleotides, the CDR3 is TGTGCCAGCAGCGTACAGGGCTTCAGGGAGCTGTTTTTT. This codes for CASSVQGFRELFF. The rearrangement joins TRBV7-2 to TRBJ2-2; maybe TRBD1 (6 bases). The germline CDR1 and CDR2 sequences are SGHTA and FQGNSA. V gave up 5 bases and J gave up 9 bases, with 13 bases separating them. The CDR3 runs to 13 residues.

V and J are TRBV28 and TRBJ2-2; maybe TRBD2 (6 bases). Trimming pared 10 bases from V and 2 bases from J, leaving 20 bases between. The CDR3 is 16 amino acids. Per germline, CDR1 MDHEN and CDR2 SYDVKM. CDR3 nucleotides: TGTGCCATTCGCGCTAGGGCTAGCGATAACACCGGGGAGCTGTTTTTT. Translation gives CAIRARASDNTGELFF.

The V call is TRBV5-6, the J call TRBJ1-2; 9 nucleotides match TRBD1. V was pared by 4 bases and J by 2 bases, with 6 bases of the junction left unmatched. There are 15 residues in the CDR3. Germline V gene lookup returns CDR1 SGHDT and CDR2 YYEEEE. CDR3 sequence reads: CASSVRTGVNYGYTF. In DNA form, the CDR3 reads TGTGCCAGCAGCGTGCGGACAGGGGTAAACTATGGCTACACCTTC.

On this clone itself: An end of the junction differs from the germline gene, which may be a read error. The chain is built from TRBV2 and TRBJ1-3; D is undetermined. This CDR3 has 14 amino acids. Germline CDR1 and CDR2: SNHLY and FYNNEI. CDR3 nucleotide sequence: TGTGCCAGCAGCGAAGTTTACTCTGGAAACACCATATATTTT. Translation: CASSEVYSGNTIYF.